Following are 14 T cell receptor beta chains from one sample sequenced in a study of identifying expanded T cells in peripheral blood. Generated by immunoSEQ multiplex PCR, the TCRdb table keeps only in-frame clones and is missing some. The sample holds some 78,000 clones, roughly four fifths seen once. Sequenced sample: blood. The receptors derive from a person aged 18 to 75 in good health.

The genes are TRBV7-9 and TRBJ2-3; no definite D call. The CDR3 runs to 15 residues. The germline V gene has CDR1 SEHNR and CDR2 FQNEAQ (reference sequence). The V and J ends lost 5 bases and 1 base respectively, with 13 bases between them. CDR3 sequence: CASSLWTSGTDTQYF. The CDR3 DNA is TGTGCCAGCAGCCTATGGACGTCGGGCACAGATACGCAGTATTTT.

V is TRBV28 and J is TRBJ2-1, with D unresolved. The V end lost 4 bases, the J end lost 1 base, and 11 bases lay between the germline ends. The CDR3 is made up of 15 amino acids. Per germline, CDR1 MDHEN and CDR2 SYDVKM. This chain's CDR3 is CASSSRPQSYNEQFF. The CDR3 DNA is TGTGCCAGCAGTTCTCGGCCGCAGTCCTACAATGAGCAGTTCTTC.

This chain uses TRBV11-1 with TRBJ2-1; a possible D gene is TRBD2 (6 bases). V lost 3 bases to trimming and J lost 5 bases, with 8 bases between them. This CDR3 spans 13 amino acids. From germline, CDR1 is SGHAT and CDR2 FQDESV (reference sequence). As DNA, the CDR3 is TGTGCCAGCAGCTTGGGACTCCACAATGAGCAGTTCTTC. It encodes CASSLGLHNEQFF.

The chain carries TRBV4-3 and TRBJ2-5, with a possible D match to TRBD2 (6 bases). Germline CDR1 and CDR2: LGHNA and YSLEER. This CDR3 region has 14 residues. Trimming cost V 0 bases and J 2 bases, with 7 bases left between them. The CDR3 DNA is TGCGCCAGCAGCCAAGATGGGACTCAAGAGACCCAGTACTTC. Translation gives CASSQDGTQETQYF.

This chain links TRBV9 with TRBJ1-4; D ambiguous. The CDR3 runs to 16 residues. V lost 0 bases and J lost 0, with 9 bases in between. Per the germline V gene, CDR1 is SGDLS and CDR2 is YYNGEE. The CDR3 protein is CASSVGALATNEKLFF. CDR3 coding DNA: TGTGCCAGCAGCGTAGGAGCGCTTGCAACTAATGAAAAACTGTTTTTT.

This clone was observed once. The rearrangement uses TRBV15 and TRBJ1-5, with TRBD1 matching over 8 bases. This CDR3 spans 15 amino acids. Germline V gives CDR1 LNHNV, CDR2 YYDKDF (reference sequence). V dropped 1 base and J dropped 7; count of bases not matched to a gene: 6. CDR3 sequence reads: CATSRVGQGGQPQHF. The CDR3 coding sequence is TGTGCCACCAGCAGAGTAGGACAGGGAGGCCAGCCCCAGCATTTT. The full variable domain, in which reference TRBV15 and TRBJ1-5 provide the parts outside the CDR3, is DAMVIQNPRYQVTQFGKPVTLSCSQTLNHNVMYWYQQKSSQAPKLLFHYYDKDFNNEADTPDNFQSRRPNTSFCFLDIRSPGLGDTAMYLCATSRVGQGGQPQHFGDGTRLSIL.

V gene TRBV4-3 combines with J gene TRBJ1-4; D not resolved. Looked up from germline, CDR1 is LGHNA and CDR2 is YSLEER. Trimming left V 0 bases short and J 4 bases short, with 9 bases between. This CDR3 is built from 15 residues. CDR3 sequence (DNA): TGCGCCAGCAGCCAAGACGGGAAAGTTAATGAAAAACTGTTTTTT. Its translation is CASSQDGKVNEKLFF.

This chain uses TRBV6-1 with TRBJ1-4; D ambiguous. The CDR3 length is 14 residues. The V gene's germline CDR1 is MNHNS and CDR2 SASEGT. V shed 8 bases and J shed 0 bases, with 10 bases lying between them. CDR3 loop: CASLDRATNEKLFF. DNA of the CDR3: TGTGCCAGCTTGGATCGGGCAACTAATGAAAAACTGTTTTTT.

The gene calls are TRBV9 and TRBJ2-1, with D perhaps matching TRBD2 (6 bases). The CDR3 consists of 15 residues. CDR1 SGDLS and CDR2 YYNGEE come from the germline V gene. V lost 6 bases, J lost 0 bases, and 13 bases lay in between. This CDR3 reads CASTLGTGSYNEQFF. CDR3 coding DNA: TGTGCCAGCACATTAGGGACTGGCTCCTACAATGAGCAGTTCTTC.

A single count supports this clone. The CDR3: CASTRRGSSYEQYF. For the CDR3, the DNA is TGTGCCAGCACCCGGAGGGGTAGCTCCTACGAGCAGTACTTC. The V gene is TRBV6-5, the J gene TRBJ2-7, with D perhaps TRBD2 (6 bases). This CDR3 spans 14 amino acids. The V gene lost 7 bases and the J gene lost 0 bases, with 13 bases spanning the gap. The germline gives CDR1 MNHEY, CDR2 SVGAGI.

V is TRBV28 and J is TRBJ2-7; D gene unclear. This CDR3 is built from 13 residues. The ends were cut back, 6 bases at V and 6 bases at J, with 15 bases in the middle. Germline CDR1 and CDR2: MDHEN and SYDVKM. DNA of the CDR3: TGTGCCAGCAGAGAGCCTGGGTCGGGCGAGCAGTACTTC. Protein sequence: CASREPGSGEQYF.

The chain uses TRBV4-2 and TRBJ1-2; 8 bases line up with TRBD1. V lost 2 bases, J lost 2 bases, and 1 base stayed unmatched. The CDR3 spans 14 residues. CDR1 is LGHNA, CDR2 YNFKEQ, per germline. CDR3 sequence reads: CASSQTGGNYGYTF. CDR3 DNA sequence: TGTGCCAGCAGCCAAACAGGGGGGAACTATGGCTACACCTTC.

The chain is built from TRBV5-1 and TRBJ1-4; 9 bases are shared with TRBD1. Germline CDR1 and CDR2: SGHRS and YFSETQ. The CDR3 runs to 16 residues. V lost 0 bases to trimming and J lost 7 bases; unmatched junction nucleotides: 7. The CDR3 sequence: CASSLAGQGPLEKLFF. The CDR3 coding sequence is TGCGCCAGCAGCTTGGCCGGACAGGGGCCCCTTGAAAAACTGTTTTTT.

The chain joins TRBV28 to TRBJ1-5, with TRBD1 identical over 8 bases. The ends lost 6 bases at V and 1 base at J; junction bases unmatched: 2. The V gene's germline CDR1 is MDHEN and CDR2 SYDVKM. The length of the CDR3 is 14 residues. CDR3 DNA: TGTGCCAGCAGGAGGACAGGGAGCAATCAGCCCCAGCATTTT. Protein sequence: CASRRTGSNQPQHF.